This T cell receptor (beta chain) was found in a study of blood T cell repertoires in COVID-19. Across the study: PBMCs, B-cell-depleted T cells, or T cells provided the cDNA or gDNA that made up the material.

Using immunoSEQ multiplex PCR, the repertoire was profiled, and TCRdb retains in-frame clones only, with some absent. The repertoire holds 400,000 to 550,000 clones, with nearly 90% as singletons. Germline CDR1 reads LGHDT; CDR2 reads YNNKEL (reference sequence). The CDR3 runs 15 residues. V shed 6 bases, J shed 2 bases, and the junction held 10 bases outside the gene matches. The clonotype originates from a woman younger than 35 with acute COVID-19. The rearrangement joins TRBV3-1 (or the pseudogene TRBV3-2) to TRBJ2-7; 7 nucleotides match TRBD1. The material sequenced was PBMCs or T cells enriched from blood (not recorded which). The chain's CDR3 is CASRSTSGTAYEQYF. CDR3 nucleotide sequence: TGTGCCAGCAGGAGCACGTCCGGGACAGCCTACGAGCAGTACTTC.